The 16 T cell receptor beta chains below come from one sample, sequenced in a study of cytomegalovirus exposure and HLA in healthy donors. Using immunoSEQ multiplex PCR, the repertoire was profiled, and TCRdb retains in-frame clones only, with some absent. The sample records roughly 150,000 clones, around nine tenths being singletons. Sequencing was done on a sample of PBMCs. The receptors were gathered from a woman younger than 30 in good health and CMV-seropositive.

CDR3 in amino acids: CAWSSSDTQYF. The CDR3 DNA sequence: TGTGCCTGGAGTTCGTCGGATACGCAGTATTTT. V is TRBV30 and J is TRBJ2-3; D remains ambiguous. Trimming shortened V by 2 bases and J by 6 bases, and 6 bases separated the two germline ends. The CDR3 consists of 11 residues. The germline V gene encodes CDR1 GTSNPN and CDR2 SVGIG (reference sequence).

The chain joins TRBV29-1 to TRBJ1-2; D unclear. The CDR3 extends over 14 amino acids. Germline V gene lookup returns CDR1 SQVTM and CDR2 ANQGSEA. V dropped 0 bases and J dropped 2 bases, with 10 bases sitting between them. Written as DNA, the CDR3 is TGCAGCGTTGAAGATCCGGGTGCCAACTATGGCTACACCTTC. It codes for CSVEDPGANYGYTF.

This clone has a single count. The chain carries TRBV5-1 and TRBJ2-1; 9 bases are a match to TRBD1. The CDR3 sequence is 15 residues long. The V gene's germline CDR1 is SGHRS and CDR2 YFSETQ. J gave up 6 bases and V 6 bases, and 10 bases lay outside the gene matches. CDR3 DNA: TGCGCCAGCACCGAGTCCGGGACAGGGTTCAATGAGCAGTTCTTC. Protein sequence: CASTESGTGFNEQFF.

This clone was counted a single time. The CDR3 reads CASRYLRDTEQYF. As DNA, the CDR3 is TGTGCCAGCAGATACCTTAGGGACACCGAGCAGTACTTC. V is TRBV6-5 and J is TRBJ2-7; D might be TRBD1 (6 bases). Germline CDR1 is MNHEY and CDR2 is SVGAGI. The V and J ends lost 6 bases and 6 bases respectively, with 15 bases between them. CDR3 size: 13 residues.

This clone was recorded a few times. The V call is TRBV4-2, the J call TRBJ2-3; the D is unclear. Trimming left V 2 bases short and J 1 base short, with 13 bases between. Germline V gene data show CDR1 as LGHNA and CDR2 as YNFKEQ. The CDR3 runs to 16 residues. The DNA for the CDR3 is TGTGCCAGCAGCCAACCAGACATGCCCGGCACAGATACGCAGTATTTT. Residues: CASSQPDMPGTDTQYF.

This clone was observed once. The V call is TRBV5-4, the J call TRBJ2-5, with 14 bases aligning to TRBD2. CDR1 and CDR2 (germline): SGHNT, YYREEE (reference sequence). CDR3 length equals 15 residues. The trim removed 4 bases at V and 5 bases at J, leaving 4 bases unmatched. The CDR3 region is CASSGTSGSRETQYF. Written as DNA, the CDR3 is TGTGCCAGCAGCGGGACTAGCGGGAGTAGGGAGACCCAGTACTTC.

This sequence joins TRBV28 and TRBJ1-5; D gene uncertain. CDR3 length: 12 amino acids. Germline V gives CDR1 MDHEN, CDR2 SYDVKM. Trimming stripped 5 bases from V and 10 bases from J, with 12 bases between. The CDR3 coding sequence is TGTGCCAGCAGTACCGACATTTTACCCCAGCATTTT. Protein: CASSTDILPQHF.

CDR3: CASSTSGNTGELFF. The CDR3 DNA reads TGTGCCAGCTCTACTAGCGGGAACACCGGGGAGCTGTTTTTT. This chain links TRBV18 with TRBJ2-2, with TRBD2 matching over 8 bases. V trimming: 6 bases; J trimming: 1 base; junction bases outside the gene matches: 1. This CDR3 is 14 amino acids long. Germline CDR1 KGHSH, CDR2 LQKENI.

This chain joins TRBV14 and TRBJ2-7; perhaps TRBD2 as D (6 bases). V gave up 1 base and J gave up 6 bases, with 13 bases separating them. CDR3 length: 14 amino acids. Germline lookup yields CDR1 SGHDN and CDR2 FVKESK. The CDR3 DNA reads TGTGCCAGCAGCCAAGGGACTACAAACTCCGAGCAGTACTTC. It yields the protein CASSQGTTNSEQYF.

The V and J genes are TRBV30 and TRBJ1-2; 8 bases align to TRBD1. The CDR3 loop spans 12 amino acids. The V gene end was trimmed by 4 bases and the J gene end by 4 bases; junction bases not matched to a gene: 2. Germline V gives CDR1 GTSNPN, CDR2 SVGIG (reference sequence). CDR3 nucleotide sequence: TGTGCCTGGAATCAGGGGGCCTATGGCTACACCTTC. Encoded protein: CAWNQGAYGYTF.

The chain has TRBV9 and TRBJ2-1; perhaps TRBD1 as D (5 bases). The CDR3 is 15 amino acids. Between the trimmed V and J ends, which lost 0 bases and 8 bases, there was a span of 15 bases. The germline CDR1 and CDR2 sequences are SGDLS and YYNGEE. The CDR3 spells CASSVVGGAWDEQFF. Here the CDR3 DNA reads TGTGCCAGCAGCGTAGTTGGTGGGGCATGGGATGAGCAGTTCTTC.

This chain joins TRBV4-1 and TRBJ2-7; D is perhaps TRBD2 (6 bases). This CDR3 is built from 16 residues. V dropped 0 bases and J dropped 1 base, with 13 bases sitting between them. Looked up from germline, CDR1 is MGHRA and CDR2 is YSYEKL. The CDR3 is CASSQDPAAGSYEQYF. CDR3 sequence (DNA): TGCGCCAGCAGCCAAGATCCGGCGGCGGGGTCCTACGAGCAGTACTTC.

In this sample, this clone turned up once. The chain employs TRBV2 and TRBJ2-1; 8 bases align to TRBD2. There are 17 residues in the CDR3. Germline loops: CDR1 SNHLY, CDR2 FYNNEI. V was clipped by 0 bases and J by 6 bases; unmatched bases: 10. CDR3 coding DNA: TGTGCCAGCAGTGAAGCGGCGGGGGGAATATATGGCAATGAGCAGTTCTTC. The encoded protein is CASSEAAGGIYGNEQFF.

The rearrangement links TRBV5-1 to TRBJ1-1, with D maybe TRBD1 (5 bases). CDR1 is SGHRS and CDR2 is YFSETQ in the germline V gene. Trimming left V 0 bases short and J 1 base short, with 10 bases between. There are 15 residues in the CDR3. CDR3 sequence reads: CASSLDPGGNTEAFF. DNA for the CDR3: TGCGCCAGCAGCTTGGACCCGGGGGGGAACACTGAAGCTTTCTTT.

This clone was counted a few times. This chain connects TRBV27 to TRBJ2-7; D is possibly TRBD1 (6 bases). The germline V and J ends were trimmed by 6 bases and 5 bases, with 14 bases remaining between them. This CDR3 is 13 amino acids long. The V gene's germline CDR1 is MNHEY and CDR2 SMNVEV (reference sequence). This chain's CDR3 is CASREAGQNEQYF. In DNA form, the CDR3 reads TGTGCCAGCAGGGAAGCCGGACAGAACGAGCAGTACTTC.

The chain couples TRBV11-3 to TRBJ2-1, with 8 nucleotides matching TRBD2. CDR3 length equals 13 residues. Germline V gene sequence: CDR1 SGHNT, CDR2 YENEEA. The trim removed 1 base at V and 12 bases at J, leaving 5 bases unmatched. This CDR3 reads CASSLASGSGQFF. In DNA form, the CDR3 reads TGTGCCAGCAGCTTAGCGAGCGGGAGCGGGCAGTTCTTC.